The entry below gives a single T cell receptor (beta chain) sequence along with its context. The CDR3 consists of 21 residues. The data derive from a study of blood T cell repertoires in COVID-19. The protocol was immunoSEQ multiplex PCR, while the TCRdb copy is restricted to in-frame clones and leaves out a portion. The sample carries about 75,000 clones, 74% recorded once. Source material: peripheral blood. The sequence derives from a human donor with acute or convalescent COVID-19. The donor label of this sample is uncertain. The rearrangement uses TRBV12-1 and TRBJ1-5; TRBD1 is taken as the D call from the table, unchecked against the DNA. TRBV12-1 is termed a pseudogene. Here the CDR3 DNA reads TGTGCCAGCAGCTTCCTCCCCCGGGACAGGGAAAAATTATATAGCAATCAGCCCCAGCATTTT. Amino acids: CASSFLPRDREKLYSNQPQHF.